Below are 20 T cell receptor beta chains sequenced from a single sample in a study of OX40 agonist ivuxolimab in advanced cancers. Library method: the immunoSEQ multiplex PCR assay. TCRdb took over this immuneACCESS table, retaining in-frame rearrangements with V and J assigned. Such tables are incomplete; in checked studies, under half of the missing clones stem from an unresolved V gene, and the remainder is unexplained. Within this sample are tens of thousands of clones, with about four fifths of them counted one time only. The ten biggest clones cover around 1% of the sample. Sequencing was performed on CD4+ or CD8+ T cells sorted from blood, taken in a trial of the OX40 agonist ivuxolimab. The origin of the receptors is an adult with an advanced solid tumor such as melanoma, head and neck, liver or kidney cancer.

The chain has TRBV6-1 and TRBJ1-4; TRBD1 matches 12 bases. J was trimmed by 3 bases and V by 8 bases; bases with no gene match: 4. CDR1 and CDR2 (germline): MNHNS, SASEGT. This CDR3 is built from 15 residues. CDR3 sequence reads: CASGGQGASNEKLFF. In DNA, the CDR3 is TGTGCCAGCGGGGGACAGGGGGCATCTAATGAAAAACTGTTTTTT.

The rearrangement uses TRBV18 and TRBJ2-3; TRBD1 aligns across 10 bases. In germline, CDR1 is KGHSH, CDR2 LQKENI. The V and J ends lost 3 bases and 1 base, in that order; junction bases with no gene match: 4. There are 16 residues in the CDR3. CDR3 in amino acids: CASSPRTGGGTDTQYF. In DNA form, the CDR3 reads TGTGCCAGCTCACCGAGGACAGGGGGAGGCACAGATACGCAGTATTTT.

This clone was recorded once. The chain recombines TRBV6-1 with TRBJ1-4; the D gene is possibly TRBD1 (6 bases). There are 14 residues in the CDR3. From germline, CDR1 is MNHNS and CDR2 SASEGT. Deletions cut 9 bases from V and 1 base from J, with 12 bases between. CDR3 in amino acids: CASLRGGTNEKLFF. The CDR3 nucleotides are TGTGCCAGTTTAAGGGGGGGAACTAATGAAAAACTGTTTTTT.

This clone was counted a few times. The CDR3 region has the DNA TGCGCCAGCAGCTTGGTGTTGGCAGCCTACGAGCAGTACTTC. This sequence encodes CASSLVLAAYEQYF. The rearrangement uses TRBV5-1 and TRBJ2-7; D not resolved. The V gene lost 0 bases and the J gene lost 2 bases, with 9 bases spanning the gap. CDR3 length: 14 amino acids. The V gene's germline CDR1 is SGHRS and CDR2 YFSETQ.

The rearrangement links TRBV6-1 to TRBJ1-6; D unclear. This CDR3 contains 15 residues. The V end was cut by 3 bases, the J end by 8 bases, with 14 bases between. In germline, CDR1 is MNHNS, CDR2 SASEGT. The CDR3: CASSDGVSRDSPLHF. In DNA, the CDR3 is TGTGCCAGCAGTGACGGGGTCTCGAGGGATTCACCCCTCCACTTT.

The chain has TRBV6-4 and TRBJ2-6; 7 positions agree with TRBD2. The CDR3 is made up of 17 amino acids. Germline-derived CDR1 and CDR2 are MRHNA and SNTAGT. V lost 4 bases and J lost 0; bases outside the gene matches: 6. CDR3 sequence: CASSATGGGSGANVLTF. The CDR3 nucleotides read TGTGCCAGCAGTGCGACTGGGGGGGGCTCTGGGGCCAACGTCCTGACTTTC.

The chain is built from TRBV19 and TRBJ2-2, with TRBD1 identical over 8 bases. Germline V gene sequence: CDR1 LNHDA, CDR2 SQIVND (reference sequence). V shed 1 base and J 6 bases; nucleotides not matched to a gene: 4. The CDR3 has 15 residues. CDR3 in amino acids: CASSIGTGIPGELFF. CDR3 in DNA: TGTGCCAGTAGTATAGGGACAGGGATTCCCGGGGAGCTGTTTTTT.

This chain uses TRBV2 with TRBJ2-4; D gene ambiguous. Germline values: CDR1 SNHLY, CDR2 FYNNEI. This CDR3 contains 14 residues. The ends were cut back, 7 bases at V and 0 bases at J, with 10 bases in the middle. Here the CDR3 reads CASKTDLAKNIQYF. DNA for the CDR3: TGTGCCAGCAAAACAGACTTAGCCAAAAACATTCAGTACTTC.

DNA of the CDR3: TGTGCCAGCAGCACAGGACAAAATTCGGGAAACACCATATATTTT. As protein: CASSTGQNSGNTIYF. The gene calls are TRBV5-8 and TRBJ1-3, with a possible D match to TRBD1 (5 bases). V dropped 4 bases and J dropped 4 bases, with 15 bases sitting between them. This CDR3 is 15 amino acids long. In germline, CDR1 is SGHTS, CDR2 YDEGEE.

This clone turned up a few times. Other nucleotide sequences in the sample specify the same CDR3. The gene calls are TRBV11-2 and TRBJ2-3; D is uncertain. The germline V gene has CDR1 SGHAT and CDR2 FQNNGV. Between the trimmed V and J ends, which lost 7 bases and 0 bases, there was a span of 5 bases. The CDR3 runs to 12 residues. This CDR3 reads CASTPSTDTQYF. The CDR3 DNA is TGTGCCAGCACCCCTAGCACAGATACGCAGTATTTT.

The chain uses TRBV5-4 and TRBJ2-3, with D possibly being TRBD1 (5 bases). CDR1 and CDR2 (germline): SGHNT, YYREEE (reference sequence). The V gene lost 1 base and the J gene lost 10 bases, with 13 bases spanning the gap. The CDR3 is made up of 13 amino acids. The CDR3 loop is CASSLIQGDAQYF. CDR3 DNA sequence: TGTGCCAGCAGCTTGATCCAAGGGGATGCGCAGTATTTT.

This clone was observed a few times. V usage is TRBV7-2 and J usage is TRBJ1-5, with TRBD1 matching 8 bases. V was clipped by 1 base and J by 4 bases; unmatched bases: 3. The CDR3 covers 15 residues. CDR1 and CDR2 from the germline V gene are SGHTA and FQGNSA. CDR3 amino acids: CASSLVGQGNQPQHF. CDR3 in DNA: TGTGCCAGCAGCTTAGTTGGACAGGGTAATCAGCCCCAGCATTTT.

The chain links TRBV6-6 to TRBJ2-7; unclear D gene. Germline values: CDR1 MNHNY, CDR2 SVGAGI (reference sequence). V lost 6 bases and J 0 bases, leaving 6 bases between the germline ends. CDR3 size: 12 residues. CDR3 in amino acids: CASSVTSYEQYF. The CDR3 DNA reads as TGTGCCAGCAGCGTCACCTCCTACGAGCAGTACTTC.

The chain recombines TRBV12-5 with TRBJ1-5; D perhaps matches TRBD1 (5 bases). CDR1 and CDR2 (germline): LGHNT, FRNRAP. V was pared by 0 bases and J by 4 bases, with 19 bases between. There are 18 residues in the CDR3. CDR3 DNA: TGTGCTAGTGGTTTGGTATCTCTTGAGACAGACCCAAATCAGCCCCAGCATTTT. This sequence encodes CASGLVSLETDPNQPQHF.

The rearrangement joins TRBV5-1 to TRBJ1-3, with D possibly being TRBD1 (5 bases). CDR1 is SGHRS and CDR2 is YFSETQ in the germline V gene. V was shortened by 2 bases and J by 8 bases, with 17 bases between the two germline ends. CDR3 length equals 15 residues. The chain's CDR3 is CASSLMAGTGDTIYF. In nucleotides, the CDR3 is TGCGCCAGCAGCTTAATGGCAGGGACGGGTGACACCATATATTTT. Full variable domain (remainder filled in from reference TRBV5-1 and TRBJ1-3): KAGVTQTPRYLIKTRGQQVTLSCSPISGHRSVSWYQQTPGQGLQFLFEYFSETQRNKGNFPGRFSGRQFSNSRSEMNVSTLELGDSALYLCASSLMAGTGDTIYFGEGSWLTVV.

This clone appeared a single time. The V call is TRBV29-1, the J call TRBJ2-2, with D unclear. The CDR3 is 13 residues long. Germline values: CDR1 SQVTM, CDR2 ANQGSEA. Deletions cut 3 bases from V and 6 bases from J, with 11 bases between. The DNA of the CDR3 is TGCAGCGTTGAGATGGTACCTCCCGGGGAGCTGTTTTTT. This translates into CSVEMVPPGELFF.

CDR3 sequence: CASNPAPGENEQFF. Here the CDR3 DNA reads TGTGCCAGTAACCCGGCCCCTGGGGAAAATGAGCAGTTCTTC. The rearrangement joins TRBV19 to TRBJ2-1, with D unclear. Trimming shortened V by 7 bases and J by 7 bases, and 17 bases separated the two germline ends. Per the germline V gene, CDR1 is LNHDA and CDR2 is SQIVND (reference sequence). The CDR3 contains 14 residues.

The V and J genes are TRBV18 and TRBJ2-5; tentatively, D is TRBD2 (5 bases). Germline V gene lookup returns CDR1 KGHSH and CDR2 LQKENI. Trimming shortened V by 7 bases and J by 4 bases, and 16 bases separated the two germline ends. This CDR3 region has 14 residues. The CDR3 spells CASYIGNGPETQYF. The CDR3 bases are TGTGCCAGCTACATCGGGAATGGTCCAGAGACCCAGTACTTC.

CDR3 DNA sequence: TGTGCCAGCAGCTTAGTAGGGACAGATACGCAGTATTTT. Its translation: CASSLVGTDTQYF. V is TRBV7-9 and J is TRBJ2-3; D is ambiguous. Per germline, CDR1 SEHNR and CDR2 FQNEAQ (reference sequence). The CDR3 runs to 13 residues. V was pared by 1 base and J by 3 bases, with 5 bases between.

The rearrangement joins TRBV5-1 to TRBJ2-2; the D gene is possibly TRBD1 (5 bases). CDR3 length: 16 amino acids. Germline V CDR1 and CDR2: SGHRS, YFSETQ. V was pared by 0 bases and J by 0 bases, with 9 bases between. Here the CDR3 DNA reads TGCGCCAGCAGCTTGGGGCAGGGCTCGAACACCGGGGAGCTGTTTTTT. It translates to CASSLGQGSNTGELFF.